This is a list of T cell receptor beta chains from one sample in a study of blood T cell repertoires in COVID-19. Profiled with immunoSEQ multiplex PCR; TCRdb holds only in-frame clones, not every one. This sample has 310,000 or so clones, with roughly 85% found just once. What was sequenced was PBMCs or T cells enriched from blood (not recorded which). All receptors come from a woman aged 30 to 39 who had recovered from COVID-19. Both conserved end residues are part of each CDR3. The order of the fields is V gene, D gene, CDR3 length, J gene, clone size, CDR3 protein, CDR3 DNA. D genes are given only for firm matches. Rows give clone size only sometimes, using once, few, many, or a class for an expanded clone.

>TRBV2|TRBD1|16|TRBJ1-3|.
CASSDIWDSSGNTIYF
TGTGCCAGCAGTGATATCTGGGACAGCTCTGGAAACACCATATATTTT
>TRBV30|.|17|TRBJ2-7|.
CAWRGGLTTPALYEQYF
TGTGCCTGGAGGGGTGGGCTTACAACCCCTGCCCTCTACGAGCAGTACTTC
>TRBV7-3|TRBD1|13|TRBJ1-1|.
CASSPTGGTEAFF
TGTGCCAGCAGCCCGACAGGGGGCACTGAAGCTTTCTTT
>TRBV18|TRBD2|14|TRBJ2-3|.
CASSLLAGTDTQYF
TGTGCCAGCTCGCTACTAGCGGGGACAGATACGCAGTATTTT
>TRBV11-3|.|13|TRBJ1-1|.
CASSLNSNTEAFF
TGTGCCAGCAGCTTAAACTCGAACACTGAAGCTTTCTTT
>TRBV9|.|15|TRBJ1-3|.
CASSVGGQGGNTIYF
TGTGCCAGCAGCGTAGGGGGCCAGGGGGGAAACACCATATATTTT
>TRBV10-3|TRBD1|14|TRBJ2-2|.
CAIGTGSLDGELFF
TGTGCCATCGGGACAGGGTCGTTGGACGGGGAGCTGTTTTTT
>TRBV19|.|17|TRBJ2-3|.
CASNRPGSRTYTDTQYF
TGTGCCAGTAACAGACCGGGGAGTCGGACTTACACAGATACGCAGTATTTT
>TRBV2|.|14|TRBJ1-1|.
CASTTTAMNTEAFF
TGTGCCAGCACCACGACAGCCATGAACACTGAAGCTTTCTTT
>TRBV19|.|15|TRBJ2-7|.
CASSMSHRSSYEQYF
TGTGCCAGTAGTATGTCTCACAGGAGCTCCTACGAGCAGTACTTC
>TRBV4-1|TRBD2|16|TRBJ2-1|.
CASSLGLAGTYNEQFF
TGCGCCAGCAGCCTGGGACTAGCGGGGACCTACAATGAGCAGTTCTTC
>TRBV16|.|16|TRBJ1-1|.
CASSQSLNERNTEAFF
TGTGCCAGCAGCCAATCTCTCAACGAGAGGAACACTGAAGCTTTCTTT
>TRBV11-2|.|15|TRBJ1-5|.
CASSLDIGGRGPQHF
TGTGCCAGCAGCTTAGATATCGGCGGCCGGGGGCCCCAGCATTTT
>TRBV5-1|TRBD1|13|TRBJ1-1|.
CASSADRGTEAFF
TGCGCCAGCAGCGCGGACAGGGGGACTGAAGCTTTCTTT
>TRBV4-1|.|11|TRBJ2-1|.
CASSQSGEQFF
TGCGCCAGCAGCCAGTCAGGTGAGCAGTTCTTC
>TRBV7-2|.|13|TRBJ1-6|.
CASSSPEGSPLHF
TGTGCCAGCAGCTCCCCTGAGGGCTCACCCCTCCACTTT
>TRBV3-1/TRBV3-2|TRBD1|17|TRBJ1-4|once
CASSQETGGPTNEKLFF
TGTGCCAGCAGCCAAGAGACAGGGGGCCCAACTAATGAAAAACTGTTTTTT
>TRBV18|.|14|TRBJ2-7|.
CASSPRASSYEQYF
TGTGCCAGCTCACCACGGGCCAGCTCCTACGAGCAGTACTTC
>TRBV9|.|15|TRBJ1-6|once
CASSVAVQGNSPLHF
TGTGCCAGCAGCGTAGCTGTACAGGGAAATTCACCCCTCCACTTT
>TRBV9|.|16|TRBJ1-1|.
CASSVGGAGMNTEAFF
TGTGCCAGCAGCGTAGGTGGGGCGGGGATGAACACTGAAGCTTTCTTT
>TRBV4-3|TRBD1|14|TRBJ1-1|.
CASSQTGGGTEAFF
TGCGCCAGCAGCCAGACAGGGGGCGGCACTGAAGCTTTCTTT
>TRBV7-3|TRBD2|16|TRBJ2-1|.
CASSKSSGISYNEQFF
TGTGCCAGCAGCAAATCTAGCGGAATCTCCTACAATGAGCAGTTCTTC
>TRBV5-1|.|15|TRBJ2-1|few
CASSFSAGSYNEQFF
TGCGCCAGCAGCTTCTCGGCAGGGTCGTACAATGAGCAGTTCTTC
>TRBV19|.|16|TRBJ1-3|.
CASSSPRVSSGNTIYF
TGTGCCAGTAGTTCACCCAGGGTGTCCTCTGGAAACACCATATATTTT
>TRBV11-3|TRBD1|15|TRBJ1-2|.
CASSPPGQGARGYTF
TGTGCCAGCAGCCCGCCGGGACAGGGGGCTCGGGGCTACACCTTC
>TRBV2|TRBD2|16|TRBJ2-3|.
CASSEQTSGGLDTQYF
TGTGCCAGCAGTGAACAGACTAGCGGGGGTCTAGATACGCAGTATTTT
>TRBV30|.|11|TRBJ1-2|.
CAWKLGSGYTF
TGTGCCTGGAAGCTCGGGTCAGGCTACACCTTC
>TRBV3-1/TRBV3-2|.|14|TRBJ2-5|.
CASSQVRGAETQYF
TGTGCCAGCAGCCAGGTCAGGGGCGCAGAGACCCAGTACTTC
>TRBV29-1|.|13|TRBJ1-5|.
CSVPGQGNQPQHF
TGCAGCGTTCCAGGTCAGGGGAATCAGCCCCAGCATTTT
>TRBV7-3|.|13|TRBJ1-2|.
CASSLGAGYGYTF
TGTGCCAGCAGCTTAGGGGCAGGCTATGGCTACACCTTC
>TRBV18|TRBD2|19|TRBJ2-1|once
CASSPTGLAGGVSKNEQFF
TGTGCCAGCTCACCCACGGGACTAGCGGGGGGGGTGAGTAAGAATGAGCAGTTCTTC
>TRBV6-5|TRBD1|12|TRBJ2-1|.
CASGDRYNEQFF
TGTGCCAGCGGGGACAGGTACAATGAGCAGTTCTTC
>TRBV2|TRBD1|15|TRBJ1-6|once
CASKAETGSNSPLHF
TGTGCCAGCAAGGCCGAGACAGGGTCGAATTCACCCCTCCACTTT
>TRBV5-1|.|13|TRBJ1-1|.
CASSLELNTEAFF
TGCGCCAGCAGCTTGGAACTCAACACTGAAGCTTTCTTT
>TRBV7-7|TRBD1|14|TRBJ2-7|.
CASSWGQGEYEQYF
TGTGCTAGCAGCTGGGGACAGGGGGAGTACGAGCAGTACTTC
>TRBV19|TRBD1|17|TRBJ1-2|.
CASSKRGQGATNYGYTF
TGTGCCAGTAGTAAAAGGGGGCAGGGGGCTACTAACTATGGCTACACCTTC
>TRBV6-6|.|13|TRBJ1-1|.
CASKEGANTEAFF
TGTGCCAGCAAGGAGGGCGCAAACACTGAAGCTTTCTTT
>TRBV4-2|.|19|TRBJ1-2|.
CASSQGRGAGVGDNYGYTF
TGTGCCAGCAGCCAAGGCCGGGGGGCAGGGGTCGGGGATAACTATGGCTACACCTTC
>TRBV6-5|TRBD1|13|TRBJ2-7|.
CASRGDRSREQYF
TGTGCCAGCAGAGGGGACAGGAGTCGCGAGCAGTACTTC
>TRBV5-1|.|17|TRBJ1-1|once
CASTPRLRQTGGTEAFF
TGCGCCAGCACCCCTAGGCTGAGACAGACGGGTGGGACTGAAGCTTTCTTT
>TRBV7-2|TRBD2|15|TRBJ2-7|.
CASSRWTSGEDEQYF
TGTGCCAGCAGCCGGTGGACTAGCGGGGAAGACGAGCAGTACTTC
>TRBV7-9|.|13|TRBJ2-7|few
CASSLANSYEQYF
TGTGCCAGCAGCTTAGCGAACAGCTACGAGCAGTACTTC
>TRBV4-2|TRBD1|15|TRBJ1-2|.
CASSLTRDSLGGYTF
TGTGCCAGCAGCCTTACTAGGGACAGCCTCGGGGGCTACACCTTC
>TRBV7-8|.|15|TRBJ1-1|.
CASSLDRVAIAEAFF
TGTGCCAGCAGCTTAGACAGGGTGGCGATCGCTGAAGCTTTCTTT
>TRBV9|.|16|TRBJ1-6|.
CASSVAGSYYNSPLHF
TGTGCCAGCAGCGTAGCGGGGTCCTACTATAATTCACCCCTCCACTTT
>TRBV6-5|.|14|TRBJ1-1|.
CASSYAGILTEAFF
TGTGCCAGCAGTTACGCCGGGATCCTCACTGAAGCTTTCTTT
>TRBV9|.|16|TRBJ1-2|.
CASSFAGGETNYGYTF
TGTGCCAGCAGCTTCGCCGGGGGGGAAACTAACTATGGCTACACCTTC